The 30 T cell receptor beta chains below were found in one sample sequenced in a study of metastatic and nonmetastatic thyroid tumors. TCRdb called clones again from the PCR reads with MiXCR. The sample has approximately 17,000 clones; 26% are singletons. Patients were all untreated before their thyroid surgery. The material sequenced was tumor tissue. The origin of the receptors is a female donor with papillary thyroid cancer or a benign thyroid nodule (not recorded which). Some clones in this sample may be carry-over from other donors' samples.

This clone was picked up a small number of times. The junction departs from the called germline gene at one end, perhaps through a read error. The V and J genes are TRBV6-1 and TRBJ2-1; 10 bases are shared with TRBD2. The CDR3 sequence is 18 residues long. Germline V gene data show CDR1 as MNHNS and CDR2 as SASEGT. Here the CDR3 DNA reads TGTGCCAGCGGTGATGTACGAATCGGACTAGCGGAATACAATGAGCAGTTCTTC. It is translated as CASGDVRIGLAEYNEQFF.

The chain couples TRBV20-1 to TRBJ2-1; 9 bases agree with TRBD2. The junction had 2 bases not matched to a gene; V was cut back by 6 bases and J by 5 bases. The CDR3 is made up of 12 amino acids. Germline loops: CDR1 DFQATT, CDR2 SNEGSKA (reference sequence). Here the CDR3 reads CSAGLAHNEQFF. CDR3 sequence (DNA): TGCAGTGCGGGACTAGCCCACAATGAGCAGTTCTTC.

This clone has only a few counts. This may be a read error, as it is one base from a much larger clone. The CDR3 spells CASSEGQGKEKLFF. DNA of the CDR3: TGTGCCAGCAGTGAGGGACAGGGTAAAGAAAAACTGTTTTTT. The chain is built from TRBV2 and TRBJ1-4; 9 nucleotides align to TRBD1. The CDR3 has 14 residues. V lost 3 bases to trimming and J lost 8 bases; unmatched junction nucleotides: 4. Germline CDR1 is SNHLY and CDR2 is FYNNEI.

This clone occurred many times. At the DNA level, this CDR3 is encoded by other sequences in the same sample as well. In DNA form, the CDR3 reads TGCGCCAGCAGTGACGAGGGGTTCGACACCGGGGAGCTGTTTTTT. This encodes CASSDEGFDTGELFF. This chain links TRBV5-1 with TRBJ2-2; D possibly matches TRBD1 or TRBD2 (5 bases each). Germline CDR1 is SGHRS and CDR2 is YFSETQ. This CDR3 region has 15 residues. With 5 bases removed from V and 3 bases from J, the gap between germline ends came to 14 bases.

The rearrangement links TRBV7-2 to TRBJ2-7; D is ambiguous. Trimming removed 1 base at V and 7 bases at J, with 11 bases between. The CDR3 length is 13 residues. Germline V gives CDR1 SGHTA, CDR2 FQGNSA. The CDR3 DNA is TGTGCCAGCAGCTTAGGGCTAGAATTGGAGCAGTACTTC. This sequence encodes CASSLGLELEQYF.

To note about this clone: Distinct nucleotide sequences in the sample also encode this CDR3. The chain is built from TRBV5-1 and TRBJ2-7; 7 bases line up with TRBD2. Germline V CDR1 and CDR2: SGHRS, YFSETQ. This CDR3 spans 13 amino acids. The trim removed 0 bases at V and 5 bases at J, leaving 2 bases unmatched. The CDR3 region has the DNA TGCGCCAGCAGCTTGGGGACTAGTAACGAGCAGTACTTC. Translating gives CASSLGTSNEQYF.

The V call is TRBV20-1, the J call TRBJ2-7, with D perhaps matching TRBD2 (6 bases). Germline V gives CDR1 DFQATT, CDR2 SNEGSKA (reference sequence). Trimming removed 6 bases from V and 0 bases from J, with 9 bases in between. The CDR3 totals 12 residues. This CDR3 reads CSATRGSYEQYF. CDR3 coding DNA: TGCAGTGCGACGCGGGGCTCCTACGAGCAGTACTTC.

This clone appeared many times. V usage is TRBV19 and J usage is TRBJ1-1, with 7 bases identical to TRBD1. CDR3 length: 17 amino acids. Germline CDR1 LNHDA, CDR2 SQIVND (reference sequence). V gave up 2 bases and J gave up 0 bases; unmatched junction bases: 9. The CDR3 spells CASSITPSGTVNTEAFF. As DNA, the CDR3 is TGTGCCAGTAGTATAACCCCAAGCGGGACAGTGAACACTGAAGCTTTCTTT.

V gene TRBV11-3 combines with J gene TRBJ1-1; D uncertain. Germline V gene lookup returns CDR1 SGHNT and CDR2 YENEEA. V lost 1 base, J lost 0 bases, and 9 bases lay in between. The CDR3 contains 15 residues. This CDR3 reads CASSLVTAVNTEAFF. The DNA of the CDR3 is TGTGCCAGCAGCTTAGTTACAGCGGTGAACACTGAAGCTTTCTTT.

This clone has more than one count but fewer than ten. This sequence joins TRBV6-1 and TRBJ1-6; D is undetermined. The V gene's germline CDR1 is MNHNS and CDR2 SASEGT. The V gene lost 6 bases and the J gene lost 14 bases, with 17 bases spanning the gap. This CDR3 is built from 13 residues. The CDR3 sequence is CASSSTNGSTLHF. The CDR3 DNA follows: TGTGCCAGCAGCTCTACCAACGGATCAACCCTCCACTTT.

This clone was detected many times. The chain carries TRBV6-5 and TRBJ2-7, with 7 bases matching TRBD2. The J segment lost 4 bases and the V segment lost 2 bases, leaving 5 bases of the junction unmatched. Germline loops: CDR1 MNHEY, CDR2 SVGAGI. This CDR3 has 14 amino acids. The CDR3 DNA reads TGTGCCAGCAGTTACGACGGGAGGCAGTACGAGCAGTACTTC. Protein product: CASSYDGRQYEQYF.

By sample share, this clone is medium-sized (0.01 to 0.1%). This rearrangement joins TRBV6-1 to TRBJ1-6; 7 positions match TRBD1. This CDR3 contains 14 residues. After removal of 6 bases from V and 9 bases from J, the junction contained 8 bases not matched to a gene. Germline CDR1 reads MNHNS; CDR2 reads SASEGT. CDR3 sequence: CASRGGGGGSPLHF. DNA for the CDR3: TGTGCCAGCAGGGGGGGAGGGGGCGGTTCACCCCTCCACTTT.

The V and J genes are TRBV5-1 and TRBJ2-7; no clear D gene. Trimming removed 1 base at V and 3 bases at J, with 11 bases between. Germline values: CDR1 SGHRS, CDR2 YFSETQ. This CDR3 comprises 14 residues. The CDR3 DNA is TGCGCCAGCAGCTTGATTTCGCCAGTCTACGAGCAGTACTTC. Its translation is CASSLISPVYEQYF.

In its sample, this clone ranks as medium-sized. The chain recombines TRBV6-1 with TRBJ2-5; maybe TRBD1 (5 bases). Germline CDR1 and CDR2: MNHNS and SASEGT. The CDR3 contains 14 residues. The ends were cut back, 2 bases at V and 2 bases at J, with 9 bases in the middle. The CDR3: CASSEPGSQETQYF. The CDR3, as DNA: TGTGCCAGCAGTGAACCAGGGTCTCAAGAGACCCAGTACTTC.

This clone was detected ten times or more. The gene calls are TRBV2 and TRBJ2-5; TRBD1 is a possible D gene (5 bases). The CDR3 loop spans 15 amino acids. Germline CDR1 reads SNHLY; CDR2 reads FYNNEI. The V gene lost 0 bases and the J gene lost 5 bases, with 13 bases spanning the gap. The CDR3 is CASSEAGRGSETQYF. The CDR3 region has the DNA TGTGCCAGCAGTGAAGCGGGTAGGGGATCGGAGACCCAGTACTTC.

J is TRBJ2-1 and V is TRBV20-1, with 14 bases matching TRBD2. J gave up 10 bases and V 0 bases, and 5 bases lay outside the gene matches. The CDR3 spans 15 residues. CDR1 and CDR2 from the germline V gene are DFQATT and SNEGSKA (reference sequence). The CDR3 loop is CSAREGLAGVWEQFF. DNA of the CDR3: TGCAGTGCTAGAGAGGGACTAGCGGGAGTATGGGAGCAGTTCTTC.

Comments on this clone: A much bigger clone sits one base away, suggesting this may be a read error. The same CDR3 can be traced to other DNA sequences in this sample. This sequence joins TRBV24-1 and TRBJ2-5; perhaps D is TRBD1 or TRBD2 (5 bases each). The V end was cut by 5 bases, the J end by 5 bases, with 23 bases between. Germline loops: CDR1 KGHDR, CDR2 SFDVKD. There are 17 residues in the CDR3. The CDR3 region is CATSAMRGGEVIETQYF. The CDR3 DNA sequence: TGTGCCACCAGTGCTATGCGTGGGGGAGAAGTAATCGAGACCCAGTACTTC.

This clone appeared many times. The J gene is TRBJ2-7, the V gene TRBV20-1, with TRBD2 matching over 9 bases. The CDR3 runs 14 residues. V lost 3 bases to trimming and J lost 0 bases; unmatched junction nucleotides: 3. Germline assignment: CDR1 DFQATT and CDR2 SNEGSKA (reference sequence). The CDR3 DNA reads TGCAGTGCTAGGGGGACTAGCACCTCCTACGAGCAGTACTTC. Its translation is CSARGTSTSYEQYF.

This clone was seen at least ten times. CDR3 nucleotides: TGTGCCAGCAGCTTCCTAAGCGGGAGGGCCAGCAATGAGCAGTTCTTC. As protein: CASSFLSGRASNEQFF. V and J are TRBV11-3 and TRBJ2-1, with 10 bases identical to TRBD2. Germline lookup yields CDR1 SGHNT and CDR2 YENEEA. V lost 3 bases, J lost 6 bases, and 8 bases stayed unmatched. The CDR3 consists of 16 residues.

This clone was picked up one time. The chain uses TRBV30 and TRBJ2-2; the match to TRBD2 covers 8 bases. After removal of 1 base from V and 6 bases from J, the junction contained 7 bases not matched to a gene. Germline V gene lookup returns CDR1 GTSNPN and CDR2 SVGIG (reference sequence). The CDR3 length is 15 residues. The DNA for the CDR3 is TGTGCCTGGAGTGGCCTTAGCGGGAAGGCCGGGGAGCTGTTTTTT. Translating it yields CAWSGLSGKAGELFF.

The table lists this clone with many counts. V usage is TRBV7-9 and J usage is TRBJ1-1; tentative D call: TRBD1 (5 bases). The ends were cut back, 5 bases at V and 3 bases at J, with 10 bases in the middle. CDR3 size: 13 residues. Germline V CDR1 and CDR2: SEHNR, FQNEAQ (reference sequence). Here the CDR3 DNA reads TGTGCCAGCAGCGCCAGGGCTGACACTGAAGCTTTCTTT. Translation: CASSARADTEAFF.

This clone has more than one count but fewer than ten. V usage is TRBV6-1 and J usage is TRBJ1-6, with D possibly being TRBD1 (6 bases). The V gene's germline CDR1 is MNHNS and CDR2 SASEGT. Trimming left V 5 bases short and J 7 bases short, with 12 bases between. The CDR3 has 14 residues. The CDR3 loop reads CASSPGQRNSPLHF. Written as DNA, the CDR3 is TGTGCCAGCAGTCCCGGACAGAGGAATTCACCCCTCCACTTT.

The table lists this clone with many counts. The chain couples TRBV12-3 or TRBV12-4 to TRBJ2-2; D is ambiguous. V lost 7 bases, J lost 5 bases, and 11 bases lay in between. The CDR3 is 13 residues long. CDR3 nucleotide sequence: TGTGCCAGCACCAAGCCCTTTACCGGGGAGCTGTTTTTT. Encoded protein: CASTKPFTGELFF.

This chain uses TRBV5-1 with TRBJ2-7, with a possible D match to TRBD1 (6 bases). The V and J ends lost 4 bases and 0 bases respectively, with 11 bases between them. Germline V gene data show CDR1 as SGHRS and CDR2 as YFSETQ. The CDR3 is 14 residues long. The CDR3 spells CASSADRSSYEQYF. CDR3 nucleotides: TGCGCCAGCAGCGCCGACAGGAGCTCCTACGAGCAGTACTTC.

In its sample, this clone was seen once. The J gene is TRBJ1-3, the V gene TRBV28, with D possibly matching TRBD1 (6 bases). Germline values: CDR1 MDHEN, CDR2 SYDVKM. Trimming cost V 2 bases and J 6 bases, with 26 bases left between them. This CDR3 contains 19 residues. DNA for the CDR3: TGTGCCAGCAGTTTACGGGGGAGTGGGGGCCTCTACGCTGTAAACACCATATATTTT. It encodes CASSLRGSGGLYAVNTIYF.

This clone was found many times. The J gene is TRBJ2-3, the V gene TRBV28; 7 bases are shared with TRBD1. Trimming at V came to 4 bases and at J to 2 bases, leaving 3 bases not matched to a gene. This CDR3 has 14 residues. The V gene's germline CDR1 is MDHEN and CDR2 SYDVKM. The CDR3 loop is CASSSDRDTDTQYF. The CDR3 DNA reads TGTGCCAGCAGTTCTGACAGGGACACAGATACGCAGTATTTT.

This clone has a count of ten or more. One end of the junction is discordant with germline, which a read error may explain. The CDR3 loop reads CASSHSRTDTQYF. Here the CDR3 DNA reads TGTGCCAGCAGTCACTCAAGGACAGATACGCAGTATTTT. The chain combines TRBV6-5 with TRBJ2-3, with unresolved D. Germline loops: CDR1 MNHEY, CDR2 SVGAGI. This CDR3 has 13 amino acids.

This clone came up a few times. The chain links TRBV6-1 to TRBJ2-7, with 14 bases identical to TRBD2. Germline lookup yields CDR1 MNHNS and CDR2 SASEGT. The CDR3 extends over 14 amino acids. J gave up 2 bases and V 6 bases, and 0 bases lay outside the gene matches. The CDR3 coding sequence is TGTGCCAGCAGGACTAGCGGGAGGGCCTACGAGCAGTACTTC. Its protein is CASRTSGRAYEQYF.

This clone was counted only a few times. This chain's CDR3 is CASSKAGGARQPQHF. The CDR3 DNA reads TGTGCCAGCAGCAAAGCAGGAGGGGCTCGTCAGCCCCAGCATTTT. V and J are TRBV12-3 or TRBV12-4 and TRBJ1-5; weak D call: TRBD1 (5 bases). V was cut by 6 bases and J by 6 bases, with 18 bases left in between. This CDR3 spans 15 amino acids.

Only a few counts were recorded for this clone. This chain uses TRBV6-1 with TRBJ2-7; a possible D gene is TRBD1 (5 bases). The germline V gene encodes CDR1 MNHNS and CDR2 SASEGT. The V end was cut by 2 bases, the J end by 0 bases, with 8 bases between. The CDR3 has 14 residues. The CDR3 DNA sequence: TGTGCCAGCAGTGAATCGCAGGGCTCCTACGAGCAGTACGTC. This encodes CASSESQGSYEQYV.